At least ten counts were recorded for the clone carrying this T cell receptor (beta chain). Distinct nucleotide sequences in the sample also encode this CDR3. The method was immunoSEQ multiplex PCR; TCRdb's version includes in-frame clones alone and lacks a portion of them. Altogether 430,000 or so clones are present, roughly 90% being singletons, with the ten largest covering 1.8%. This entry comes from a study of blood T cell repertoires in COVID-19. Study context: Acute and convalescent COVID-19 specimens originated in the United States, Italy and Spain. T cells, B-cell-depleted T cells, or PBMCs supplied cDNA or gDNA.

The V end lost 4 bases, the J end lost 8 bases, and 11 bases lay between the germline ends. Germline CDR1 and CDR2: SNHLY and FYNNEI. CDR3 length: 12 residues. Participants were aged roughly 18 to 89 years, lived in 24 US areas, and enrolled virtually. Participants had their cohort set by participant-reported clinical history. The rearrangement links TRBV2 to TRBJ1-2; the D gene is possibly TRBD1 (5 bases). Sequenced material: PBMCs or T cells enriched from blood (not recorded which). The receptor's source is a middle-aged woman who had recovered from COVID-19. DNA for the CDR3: TGTGCCAGCAGTGGGACACTGGAAGGCTACACCTTC. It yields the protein CASSGTLEGYTF.